The present T cell receptor (beta chain) was sequenced within a study of chemoradiotherapy in HPV16-positive cancers (dated 2022 in TCRdb). Notes on the research overall: Candidate HPV-specific T-cell clones and common TCR motifs were defined through functional T-cell assays on cells from a couple of HPV16-positive patients. Next, the candidate HPV-specific TCRs and motifs were followed in TCR repertoires from approximately 82 patients with HPV-related cancers. The study asked whether T-cell immunity against the HPV oncoproteins E6 and E7 changes during chemoradiotherapy and whether it affects survival.

What the work shows at the level of the full study, not this receptor alone: Expansion of candidate HPV-specific clones and E7-related TCR motifs was observed in the tumor microenvironment during treatment, whereas no such expansion was observed for non-HPV-specific T cells. Only a couple of HPV16-positive patients were used to derive the functional definition of HPV-specific T cells, and the survival association was reported for HPV16-positive patients. Improved recurrence-free survival in HPV16-positive patients was associated with expansion of HPV-responsive T cells during chemoradiotherapy.

The CDR3 spans 14 residues, from the cysteine through the phenylalanine. The retained sequence is limited to the CDR3, 42 bases, with the frame set at the first base. CDR1 is given as SNHLY and CDR2 as FYNNEI, both from the germline V gene. Ends trimmed: V by 6 bases, J by 4 bases; bases unmatched to a gene: 8. The method was the immunoSEQ multiplex PCR assay. The table comes from immuneACCESS by way of TCRdb, which keeps in-frame sequences with V and J called. Part of the clones is missing from these tables; in studies checked, under half for an unresolved V gene and the rest for unknown reasons. The sample contains 25,000 to 35,000 clones, approximately 90% of them found a single time. The ten largest account for less than 25% of the sample. Repertoires were sampled multiple times during chemoradiotherapy, which allowed clonal expansion in the tumor microenvironment to be followed. Worth noting for this clone: Its recognized antigen is unknown. No much larger clone is present one base from it, and per-base qualities are unavailable.

This specimen consisted of blood, obtained from a patient who underwent chemoradiotherapy. The chain joins TRBV2 to TRBJ1-1, and 7 junctional nucleotides match TRBD1. This clonotype originated in a human donor with HPV-associated anogenital cancer. The CDR3 region reads CASSGQAKRTEAFF. At the DNA level, the sequence is TGTGCCAGCAGCGGACAGGCCAAACGCACTGAAGCTTTCTTT.